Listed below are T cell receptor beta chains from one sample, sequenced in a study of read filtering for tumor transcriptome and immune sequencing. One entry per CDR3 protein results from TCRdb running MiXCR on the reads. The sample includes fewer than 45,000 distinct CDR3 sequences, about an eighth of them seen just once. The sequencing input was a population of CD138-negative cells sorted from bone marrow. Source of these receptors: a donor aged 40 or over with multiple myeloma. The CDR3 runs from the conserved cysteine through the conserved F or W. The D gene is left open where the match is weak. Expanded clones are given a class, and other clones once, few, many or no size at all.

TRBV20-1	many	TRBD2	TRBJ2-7	TGCAGTGCTAGACCCACTAGCGAACCACCCTACGAGCAGTACTTC	CSARPTSEPPYEQYF
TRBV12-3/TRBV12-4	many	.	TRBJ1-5	TGTGCCAGCAGTTTATCAGGTCAGCCCCAGCATTTT	CASSLSGQPQHF
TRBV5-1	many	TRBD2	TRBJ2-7	TGCGCCAGCAGCTTCAGCGGGGTAGAGCAGTACTTC	CASSFSGVEQYF
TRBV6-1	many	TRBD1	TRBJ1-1	TGTGCCAGCAATACACAGGGGGACACTGAAGCTTTCTTT	CASNTQGDTEAFF
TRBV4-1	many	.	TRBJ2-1	TGCGCCAGCAGCCAAGCAACAGGACCCTACAATGAGCAGTTCTTC	CASSQATGPYNEQFF
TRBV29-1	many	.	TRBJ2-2	TGCAGCGTTGAAGGGCCCATTACCAACACCGGGGAGCTGTTTTTT	CSVEGPITNTGELFF
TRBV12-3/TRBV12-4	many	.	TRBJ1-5	TGTGCCAGCAACCACCATACCGGTTCTATCCCGCGCCAGCATTTT	CASNHHTGSIPRQHF
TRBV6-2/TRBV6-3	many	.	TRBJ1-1	TGTGCCAGCAGTCCCTGGGAGGCAGCGAACACTGAAGCTTTCTTT	CASSPWEAANTEAFF
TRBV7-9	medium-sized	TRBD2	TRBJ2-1	TGTGCCAGCAGCTCTAGCGGTTACAATGAGCAGTTCTTC	CASSSSGYNEQFF
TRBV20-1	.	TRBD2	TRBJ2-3	TGCGGTGCTAAGGGACTAGCGGGAATTATGGGCGGCACAGATACGCAGTATTTT	CGAKGLAGIMGGTDTQYF
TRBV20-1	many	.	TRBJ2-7	TGCAGTGCTAGAGATTTCCGGTCGGGGGCTCCCAACGAGCAGTACTTC	CSARDFRSGAPNEQYF
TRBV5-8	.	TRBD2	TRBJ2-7	TGTGCCGGCAGCTTAAAGTTTAGCTTCGCGCCTAGCGGGAGCTTCGAGCAGTACTTC	CAGSLKFSFAPSGSFEQYF
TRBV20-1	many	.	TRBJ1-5	TGCAGTGCTAGAGAGGCGGGGCTGGGTCAGCCCCAGCATTTT	CSAREAGLGQPQHF
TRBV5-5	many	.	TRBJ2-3	TGTGCCAGCAGCTTGGGGGTCAGCACAGATACGCAGTATTTT	CASSLGVSTDTQYF
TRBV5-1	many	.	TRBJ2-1	TGCGCCAGCAGCTTGGAGGCAGGGGAGCAGTTCTTC	CASSLEAGEQFF